These T cell receptor beta chains were read from a single sample in a study of OX40 agonist ivuxolimab in advanced cancers. Only in-frame clones appear in the TCRdb table, and some are missing; sequencing was by immunoSEQ multiplex PCR. The sample has some 60,000 clones, around 90% seen once. Sequenced here: CD4+ or CD8+ T cells sorted from blood, sampled in a trial of the OX40 agonist ivuxolimab. All receptors come from an adult with an advanced solid tumor such as melanoma, head and neck, liver or kidney cancer. Each CDR3 is given with its conserved first and last residue. A D gene is named only where the DNA matches it firmly. Size values are once, few and many counts, or a class for expanded clones, and some rows have none.

v_gene,j_gene,abundance,d_gene,CDR3aa
TRBV7-9,TRBJ2-1,-,TRBD2,CASSLGASGSYNEQFF
TRBV7-2,TRBJ2-4,-,TRBD1,CASSLQGALKNIQYF
TRBV9,TRBJ2-5,-,-,CASSVRTNQETQYF
TRBV6-1,TRBJ1-3,once,-,CASQSRTQGNTIYF
TRBV7-2,TRBJ2-1,-,-,CASSLGTHNEQFF
TRBV29-1,TRBJ1-2,-,-,CSVASRHVPYGYTF
TRBV7-9,TRBJ2-7,-,-,CASSDYSAFRYEQYF
TRBV4-1,TRBJ1-6,-,-,CASSQEGTPYNSPLHF
TRBV10-2,TRBJ1-4,-,-,CASSRSTTNEKLFF
TRBV5-1,TRBJ1-4,-,-,CASSLMVGEKLFF
TRBV11-2,TRBJ2-2,-,TRBD2,CASSRLARELFF
TRBV7-9,TRBJ2-5,-,-,CASSLGGRSRETQYF
TRBV6-1,TRBJ1-5,-,-,CACAQGYQPQHF
TRBV5-4,TRBJ2-1,-,-,CASSFSGISNEQFF
TRBV18,TRBJ2-7,once,-,CASSSDDNEQYF
TRBV7-6,TRBJ1-5,-,-,CASSVGANQPQHF
TRBV4-3,TRBJ2-1,-,-,CASSQLAYSYNEQFF
TRBV19,TRBJ2-6,-,TRBD1,CASGDRGSSGANVLTF
TRBV29-1,TRBJ1-1,few,-,CSVEVDANTEAFF
TRBV18,TRBJ2-1,-,TRBD1,CASSPYSGQGFNEQFF
TRBV18,TRBJ1-4,once,-,CASSPGAWDNEKLFF
TRBV29-1,TRBJ2-1,few,-,CSVEEGIADEQFF
TRBV7-8,TRBJ1-1,-,-,CASSREWNTEAFF